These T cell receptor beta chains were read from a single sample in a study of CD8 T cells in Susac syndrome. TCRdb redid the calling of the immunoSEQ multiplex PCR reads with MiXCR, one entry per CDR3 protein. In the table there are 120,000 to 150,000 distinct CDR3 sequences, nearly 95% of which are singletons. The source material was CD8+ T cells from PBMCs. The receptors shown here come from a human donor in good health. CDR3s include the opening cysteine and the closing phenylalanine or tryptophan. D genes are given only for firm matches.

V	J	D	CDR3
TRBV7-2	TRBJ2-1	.	CASSLKRDPANEQFF
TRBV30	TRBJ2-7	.	CAWSPSYEQYF
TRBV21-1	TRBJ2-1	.	CASSKEEPGNNEQFF
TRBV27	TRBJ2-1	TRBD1	CASSTTGGRSYNEQFF
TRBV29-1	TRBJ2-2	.	CSVETGKNTGELFF
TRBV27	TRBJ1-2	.	CASSPDSYGYTF
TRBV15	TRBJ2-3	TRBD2	CATSRPGLAGFIDTQYF
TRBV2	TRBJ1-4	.	CASRDRGDEKLFF
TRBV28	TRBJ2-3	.	CASSFGPRPDTQYF
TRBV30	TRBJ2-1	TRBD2	CAWMVGAETSGRIPYNEQFF
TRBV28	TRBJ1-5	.	CASSLYTVGNQPQHF
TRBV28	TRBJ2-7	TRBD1	CASSLFGQGANEQYF
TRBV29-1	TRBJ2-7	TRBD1	CSVGGTGDYEQYF
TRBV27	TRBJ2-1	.	CASTSGDEQFF
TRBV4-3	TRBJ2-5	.	CASSQRSQGSETQYF
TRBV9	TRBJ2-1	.	CASSVVDSAYNEQFF
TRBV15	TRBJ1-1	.	CATRGPVSTEAFF
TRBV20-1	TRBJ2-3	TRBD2	CSARLAGVYTDTQYF
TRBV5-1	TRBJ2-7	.	CASSPRDARLYEQYF
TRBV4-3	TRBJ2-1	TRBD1	CASSQEGGKYNEQFF
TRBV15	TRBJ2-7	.	CATSREKTAAYEQYF
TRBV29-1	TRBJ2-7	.	CSVRVRDTYEQYF
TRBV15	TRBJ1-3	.	CATSRLRNTIYF
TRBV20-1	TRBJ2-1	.	CSNPGLFNEQFF
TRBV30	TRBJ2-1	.	CAYAGLHNEQFF
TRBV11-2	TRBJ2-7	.	CASSSGPIGEQYF
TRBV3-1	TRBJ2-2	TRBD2	CASSQDGLAVYTGELFF
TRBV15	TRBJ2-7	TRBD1	CATSSDRASSYEQYF
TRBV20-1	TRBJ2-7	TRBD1	CSARDRTPGQGGYEQYF
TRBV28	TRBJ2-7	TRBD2	CASSFIGGRAEEQYF
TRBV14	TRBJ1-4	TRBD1	CASSQIRGTNEKLFF
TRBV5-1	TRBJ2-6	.	CASSLDSSSGANVLTF
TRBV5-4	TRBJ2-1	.	CASGYNEQFF